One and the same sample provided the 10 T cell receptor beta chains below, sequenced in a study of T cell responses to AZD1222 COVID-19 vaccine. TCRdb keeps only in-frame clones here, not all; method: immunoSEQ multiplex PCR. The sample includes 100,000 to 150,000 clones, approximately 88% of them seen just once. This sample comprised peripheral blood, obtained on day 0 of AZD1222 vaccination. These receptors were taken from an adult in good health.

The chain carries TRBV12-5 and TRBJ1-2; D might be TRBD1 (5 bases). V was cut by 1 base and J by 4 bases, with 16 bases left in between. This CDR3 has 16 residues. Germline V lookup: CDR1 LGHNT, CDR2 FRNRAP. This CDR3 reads CASGLARGDGGYGYTF. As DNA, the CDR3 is TGTGCTAGTGGTTTGGCCCGGGGGGATGGTGGCTATGGCTACACCTTC. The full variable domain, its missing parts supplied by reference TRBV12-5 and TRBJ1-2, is DARVTQTPRHKVTEMGQEVTMRCQPILGHNTVFWYRQTMMQGLELLAYFRNRAPLDDSGMPKDRFSAEMPDATLATLKIQPSEPRDSAVYFCASGLARGDGGYGYTFGSGTRLTVV.

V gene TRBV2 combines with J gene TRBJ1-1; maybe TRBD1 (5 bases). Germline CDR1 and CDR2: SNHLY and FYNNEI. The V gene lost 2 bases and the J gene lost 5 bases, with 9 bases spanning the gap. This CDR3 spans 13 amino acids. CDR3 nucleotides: TGTGCCAGCAGTGAATTAGGGGAAACTGAAGCTTTCTTT. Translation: CASSELGETEAFF.

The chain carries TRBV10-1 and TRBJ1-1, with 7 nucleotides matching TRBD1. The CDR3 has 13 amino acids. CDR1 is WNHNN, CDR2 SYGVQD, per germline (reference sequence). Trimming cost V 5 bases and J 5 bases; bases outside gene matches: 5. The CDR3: CASSSQGVTEAFF. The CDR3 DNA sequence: TGCGCCAGCAGTAGTCAGGGGGTAACTGAAGCTTTCTTT.

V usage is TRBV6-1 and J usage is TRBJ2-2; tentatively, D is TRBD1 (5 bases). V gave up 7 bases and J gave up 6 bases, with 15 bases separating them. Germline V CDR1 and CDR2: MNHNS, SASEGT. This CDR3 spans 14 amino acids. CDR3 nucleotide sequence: TGTGCCAGCACCCGACAGAATCGGGCCGGGGAGCTGTTTTTT. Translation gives CASTRQNRAGELFF.

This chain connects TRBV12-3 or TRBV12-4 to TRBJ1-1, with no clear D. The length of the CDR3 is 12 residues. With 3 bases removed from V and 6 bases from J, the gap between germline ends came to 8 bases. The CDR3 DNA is TGTGCCAGCAGTTTGAAAACCTCTGAAGCTTTCTTT. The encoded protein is CASSLKTSEAFF.

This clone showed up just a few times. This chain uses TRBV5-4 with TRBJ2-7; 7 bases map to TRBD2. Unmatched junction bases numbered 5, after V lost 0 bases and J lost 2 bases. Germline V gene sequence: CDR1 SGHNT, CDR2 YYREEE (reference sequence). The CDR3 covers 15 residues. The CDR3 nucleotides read TGTGCCAGCAGCTTGGGTCCGGGGGGACCCTACGAGCAGTACTTC. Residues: CASSLGPGGPYEQYF.

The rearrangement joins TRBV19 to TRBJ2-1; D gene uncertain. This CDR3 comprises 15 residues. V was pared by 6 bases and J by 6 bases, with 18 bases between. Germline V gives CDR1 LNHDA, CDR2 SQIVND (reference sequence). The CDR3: CASRGNAQTFNEQFF. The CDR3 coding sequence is TGTGCCAGTAGGGGAAACGCCCAAACCTTCAATGAGCAGTTCTTC.

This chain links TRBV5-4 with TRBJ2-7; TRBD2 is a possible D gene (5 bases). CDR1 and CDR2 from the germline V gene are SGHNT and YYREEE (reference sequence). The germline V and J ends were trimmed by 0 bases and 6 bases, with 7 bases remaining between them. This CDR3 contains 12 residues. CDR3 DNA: TGTGCCAGCAGCTTGGTCGAGGGCGAGCAGTACTTC. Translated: CASSLVEGEQYF.

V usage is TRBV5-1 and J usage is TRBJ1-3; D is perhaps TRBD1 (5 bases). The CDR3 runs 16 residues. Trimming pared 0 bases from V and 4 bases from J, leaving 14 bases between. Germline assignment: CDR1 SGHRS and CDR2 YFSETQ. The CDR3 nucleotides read TGCGCCAGCAGCTTGGATGACCTCAGGGCAGGAAACACCATATATTTT. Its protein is CASSLDDLRAGNTIYF.

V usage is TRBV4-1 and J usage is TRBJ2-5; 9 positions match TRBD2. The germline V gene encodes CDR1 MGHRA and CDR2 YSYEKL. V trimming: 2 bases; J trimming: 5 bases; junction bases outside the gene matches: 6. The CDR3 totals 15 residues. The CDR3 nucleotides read TGCGCCAGCAGCCAACCGGGACTAGCTGGCGAGACCCAGTACTTC. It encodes CASSQPGLAGETQYF.